One and the same sample provided the 7 T cell receptor beta chains below, sequenced in a study of cytomegalovirus exposure and HLA in healthy donors. The table came from immunoSEQ multiplex PCR; TCRdb's copy has only in-frame clones and leaves some out. There are 180,000 or so clones in the sample; roughly 86% occur only once, and 6% to 8.5% lies in the top ten. The material sequenced was PBMCs. These receptors were collected from a man in his thirties or forties in good health and CMV-seropositive.

This clone has a single count. This chain uses TRBV7-6 with TRBJ1-5; D may be TRBD1 (5 bases). The CDR3 extends over 18 amino acids. Germline assignment: CDR1 SGHVS and CDR2 FNYEAQ. V dropped 5 bases and J dropped 0 bases, with 20 bases sitting between them. The CDR3: CASSPWGWEDDSNQPQHF. In DNA form, the CDR3 reads TGTGCCAGCAGCCCCTGGGGGTGGGAGGACGATAGCAATCAGCCCCAGCATTTT. Using reference TRBV7-6 and TRBJ1-5 for the parts outside the CDR3, the full variable domain is GAGVSQSPRYKVTKRGQDVALRCDPISGHVSLYWYRQALGQGPEFLTYFNYEAQQDKSGLPNDRFSAERPEGSISTLTIQRTEQRDSAMYRCASSPWGWEDDSNQPQHFGDGTRLSIL.

The genes are TRBV7-2 and TRBJ2-5, with 9 bases aligning to TRBD2. The junction had 5 bases not matched to a gene; V was cut back by 4 bases and J by 2 bases. This CDR3 has 15 amino acids. Per the germline V gene, CDR1 is SGHTA and CDR2 is FQGNSA. CDR3 loop: CASSWLLAGQETQYF. In DNA form, the CDR3 reads TGTGCCAGCAGCTGGCTCCTAGCGGGGCAAGAGACCCAGTACTTC.

CDR3 coding DNA: TGTGCCAGCAGTTACTCGATAGGGGTGAACTATGGCTACACCTTC. Its protein is CASSYSIGVNYGYTF. The V and J genes are TRBV6-5 and TRBJ1-2, with D tentatively TRBD1 (5 bases). V was trimmed by 0 bases and J by 2 bases, leaving 10 bases between them. The germline V gene encodes CDR1 MNHEY and CDR2 SVGAGI. The length of the CDR3 is 15 residues.

The V gene is TRBV10-3, the J gene TRBJ2-7, with 12 bases fitting TRBD1. The CDR3 is made up of 14 amino acids. Trimming removed 10 bases from V and 6 bases from J; junction bases left unmatched: 10. The V gene's germline CDR1 is ENHRY and CDR2 SYGVKD. CDR3 region: CANAPGQGAGEQYF. The CDR3, as DNA: TGTGCCAACGCTCCGGGACAGGGGGCTGGCGAGCAGTACTTC.

V usage is TRBV2 and J usage is TRBJ1-2, with no clear D. The CDR3 length is 13 residues. The ends were cut back, 5 bases at V and 3 bases at J, with 10 bases in the middle. CDR1 and CDR2 (germline): SNHLY, FYNNEI. The CDR3 sequence is CASSYGGDYGYTF. The CDR3 DNA sequence: TGTGCCAGCAGTTACGGAGGAGACTATGGCTACACCTTC.

This chain joins TRBV27 and TRBJ1-2; possible D gene TRBD1, 5 bases. Germline V gives CDR1 MNHEY, CDR2 SMNVEV (reference sequence). This CDR3 region has 14 residues. The V gene lost 3 bases and the J gene lost 7 bases, with 15 bases spanning the gap. CDR3 sequence reads: CASSLFGGAGGYTF. CDR3 nucleotides: TGTGCCAGCAGTTTGTTTGGCGGGGCTGGTGGCTACACCTTC.

The CDR3 nucleotides read TGTGCCAGCAGCCCCCGCGCCGGGTCAGGGGGTTACGAGCAGTACTTC. It is translated as CASSPRAGSGGYEQYF. This chain joins TRBV2 and TRBJ2-7; 7 nucleotides line up with TRBD1. The CDR3 loop spans 16 amino acids. Trimming removed 6 bases from V and 4 bases from J; junction bases left unmatched: 15. Germline V CDR1 and CDR2: SNHLY, FYNNEI.